This TCR beta chain is drawn from a study of cytomegalovirus exposure and HLA in healthy donors. Study-wide results and limits: Donor immune exposure was known only as CMV serostatus. Some V segments, TRBV6-2 and TRBV6-3 among them, were indistinguishable and were therefore excluded.

CDR1 and CDR2 (germline): MNHEY, SMNVEV (reference sequence). The trim removed 2 bases at V and 7 bases at J, leaving 8 bases unmatched. The CDR3 has 15 amino acids. PCR amplification relied on 60 Vbeta primers (plus 13 Jbeta primers). Profiling relied on immunoSEQ multiplex PCR, and the TCRdb table lists in-frame clones only, not all of them. There are under 200,000 clones in the sample; approximately 65% occur only once, and 2.5% to 3% lies in the top ten. For this clone: Its antigen is not identified.

Input material: PBMCs. The receptor comes from a middle-aged man in good health and CMV-seronegative. V gene TRBV27 combines with J gene TRBJ1-5, with 7 bases identical to TRBD1. The CDR3 nucleotides read TGTGCCAGCAGTTTAAGGAAGGGGGCAAGCCAGCCCCAGCATTTT. Amino acid sequence: CASSLRKGASQPQHF.